Following are 11 T cell receptor beta chains from one sample sequenced in a study of cytotoxic CD8 clonotypes in ibrutinib-treated CLL. Method: immunoSEQ multiplex PCR; TCRdb's copy keeps in-frame clones and lacks some. The repertoire holds about 21,000 clones, approximately 81% seen once, with about 6% in the top ten. The material was PBMCs, obtained before ibrutinib treatment. These TCRs come from a human donor with chronic lymphocytic leukemia.

The chain joins TRBV5-1 to TRBJ2-3, with TRBD1 as a possible D gene (5 bases). The CDR3 is 14 residues long. Trimming took 0 bases from V and 2 from J, leaving 7 bases between them. Germline values: CDR1 SGHRS, CDR2 YFSETQ. CDR3 residues: CASSLGQPTDTQYF. CDR3 DNA sequence: TGCGCCAGCAGCTTGGGACAGCCCACAGATACGCAGTATTTT.

This clone has only a few counts. The chain is built from TRBV7-9 and TRBJ1-5; D is undetermined. The CDR3 sequence is 14 residues long. From germline, CDR1 is SEHNR and CDR2 FQNEAQ (reference sequence). Trimming took 4 bases from V and 0 from J, leaving 7 bases between them. DNA for the CDR3: TGTGCCAGCAGCTCCGCGTATAGCAATCAGCCCCAGCATTTT. Residues: CASSSAYSNQPQHF.

In this sample, this clone turned up once. J is TRBJ2-5 and V is TRBV19; D is unresolved. This CDR3 region has 14 residues. Trimming took off 1 base at V and 1 base at J, with 7 bases between the two ends. The germline gives CDR1 LNHDA, CDR2 SQIVND (reference sequence). The CDR3: CASSIGGRQETQYF. The CDR3 coding sequence is TGTGCCAGTAGTATAGGGGGTCGCCAAGAGACCCAGTACTTC.

This clone showed up just once. The chain is built from TRBV5-3 and TRBJ2-3; either TRBD1 or TRBD2 may fit D (5 bases each). TRBV5-3 is classed as an ORF, of uncertain function. The CDR3 is made up of 17 amino acids. Trimming removed 3 bases at V and 5 bases at J, with 22 bases between. CDR3 bases: TGTGCCAGAAGCTCCCTTCGGGGACCCGGGGCCGGAGATACGCAGTATTTT. Its translation is CARSSLRGPGAGDTQYF.

The V call is TRBV30, the J call TRBJ1-1; D uncertain. This CDR3 region has 14 residues. V was cut by 7 bases and J by 2 bases, with 17 bases left in between. From germline, CDR1 is GTSNPN and CDR2 SVGIG (reference sequence). CDR3 nucleotide sequence: TGTGCCTCGACCCAGGAGGGCCTAAACACTGAAGCTTTCTTT. Protein product: CASTQEGLNTEAFF.

This rearrangement joins TRBV9 to TRBJ1-1; tentatively, D is TRBD1 (5 bases). V gave up 4 bases and J gave up 11 bases, with 21 bases separating them. Germline V gives CDR1 SGDLS, CDR2 YYNGEE. The CDR3 covers 14 residues. This CDR3 is CASSSQQATGVAFF. CDR3 nucleotide sequence: TGTGCCAGCAGCTCCCAGCAGGCCACAGGAGTGGCTTTCTTT.

For this clone: The junction departs from the called germline gene at one end, perhaps through a read error. This sequence joins TRBV5-8 and TRBJ2-1, with a tentative D call TRBD1 (6 bases). The CDR3 runs 12 residues. Germline values: CDR1 SGHTS, CDR2 YDEGEE. The CDR3 loop is CASSGWTASWVF. The CDR3 bases are TGTGCCAGCAGCGGATGGACAGCCTCCTGGGTCTTC.

J is TRBJ2-3 and V is TRBV14; 8 bases agree with TRBD2. Per the germline V gene, CDR1 is SGHDN and CDR2 is FVKESK. This CDR3 has 17 residues. J was trimmed by 0 bases and V by 2 bases; bases with no gene match: 7. This chain's CDR3 is CASSQSRGGPSTDTQYF. CDR3 coding DNA: TGTGCCAGCAGCCAAAGCCGCGGGGGGCCCAGCACAGATACGCAGTATTTT.

V usage is TRBV7-6 and J usage is TRBJ1-4; 8 positions match TRBD1. Losses at the gene ends were 4 bases for V and 5 bases for J; bases not matched to a gene: 6. Germline-derived CDR1 and CDR2 are SGHVS and FNYEAQ. The CDR3 runs to 15 residues. The CDR3 DNA sequence: TGTGCCAGCAGCTGGACAGGGCGCAAGAATGAAAAACTGTTTTTT. Its translation is CASSWTGRKNEKLFF. Complete variable domain (other parts from reference TRBV7-6 and TRBJ1-4): GAGVSQSPRYKVTKRGQDVALRCDPISGHVSLYWYRQALGQGPEFLTYFNYEAQQDKSGLPNDRFSAERPEGSISTLTIQRTEQRDSAMYRCASSWTGRKNEKLFFGSGTQLSVL.

V is TRBV2 and J is TRBJ1-2; tentative D call: TRBD1 (5 bases). Germline V lookup: CDR1 SNHLY, CDR2 FYNNEI. This CDR3 contains 16 residues. Between the trimmed V and J ends, which lost 2 bases and 2 bases, there was a span of 15 bases. The CDR3 DNA follows: TGTGCCAGCAGTGAAAGGAGACGAGGGGCCAACTATGGCTACACCTTC. Translating gives CASSERRRGANYGYTF.

This chain uses TRBV27 with TRBJ1-6; 7 bases fit TRBD1. Trimming cost V 5 bases and J 6 bases; bases outside gene matches: 4. The CDR3 is 14 residues long. Germline V gene data show CDR1 as MNHEY and CDR2 as SMNVEV (reference sequence). CDR3 nucleotide sequence: TGTGCCAGCAGTATGACAGGGATTAATTCACCCCTCCACTTT. This gives the protein CASSMTGINSPLHF.